This TCR beta chain was profiled in a study of PD-1 blockade in classical Hodgkin lymphoma. The patients all showed relapse after autologous stem cell transplantation, while their brentuximab vedotin exposure varied. This clone was picked up a small number of times. The CDR3 runs to 16 residues. V dropped 0 bases and J dropped 0 bases, with 8 bases sitting between them. CDR1 is PRHDT, CDR2 FYEKMQ, per germline (reference sequence). TCRdb's table, derived via immunoSEQ multiplex PCR, lists solely in-frame clones and lacks some. Among tens of thousands of clones listed, around 80% were seen once. The chain is built from TRBV13 and TRBJ2-2, with D perhaps matching TRBD2 (5 bases). The specimen comprised peripheral blood mononuclear cells (PBMCs), sampled before the second cycle of nivolumab. This TCR was recovered from a human donor with classical Hodgkin lymphoma. The CDR3 reads CASSLGGIPNTGELFF. The DNA of the CDR3 is TGTGCCAGCAGCTTAGGCGGGATACCGAACACCGGGGAGCTGTTTTTT.